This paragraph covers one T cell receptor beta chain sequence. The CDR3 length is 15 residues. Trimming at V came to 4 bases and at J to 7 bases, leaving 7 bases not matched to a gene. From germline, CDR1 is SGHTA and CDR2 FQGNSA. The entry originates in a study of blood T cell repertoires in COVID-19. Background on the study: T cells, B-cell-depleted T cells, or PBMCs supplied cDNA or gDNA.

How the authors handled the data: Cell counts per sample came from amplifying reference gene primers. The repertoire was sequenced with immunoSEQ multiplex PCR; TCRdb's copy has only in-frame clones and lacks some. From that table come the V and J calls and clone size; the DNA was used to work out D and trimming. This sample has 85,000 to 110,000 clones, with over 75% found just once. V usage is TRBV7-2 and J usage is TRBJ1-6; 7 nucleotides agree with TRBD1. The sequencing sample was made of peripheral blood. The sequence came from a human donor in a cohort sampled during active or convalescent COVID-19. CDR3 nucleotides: TGTGCCAGCAGCTCCTCGGACAGGCGGAATTCACCCCTCCACTTT. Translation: CASSSSDRRNSPLHF.